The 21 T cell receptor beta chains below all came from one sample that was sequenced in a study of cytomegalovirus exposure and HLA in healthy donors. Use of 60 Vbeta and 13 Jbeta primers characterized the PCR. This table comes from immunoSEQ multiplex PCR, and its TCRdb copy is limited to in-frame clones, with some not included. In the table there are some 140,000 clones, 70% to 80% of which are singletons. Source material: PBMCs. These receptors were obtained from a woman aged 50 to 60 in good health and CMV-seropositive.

CDR3 sequence reads: CASSLVLQANYGYTF. DNA of the CDR3: TGCGCCAGCAGCTTGGTGTTACAGGCCAACTATGGCTACACCTTC. The V gene is TRBV5-1, the J gene TRBJ1-2; the D gene is possibly TRBD1 (5 bases). Germline loops: CDR1 SGHRS, CDR2 YFSETQ. Trimming pared 0 bases from V and 2 bases from J, leaving 11 bases between. CDR3 length equals 15 residues.

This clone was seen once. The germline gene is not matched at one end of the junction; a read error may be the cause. This chain's CDR3 is CASSRRQGEETQYF. The CDR3 coding sequence is TGTGCTAGCAGCCGTAGACAGGGGGAAGAGACCCAGTACTTC. V and J are TRBV7-7 and TRBJ2-5; 9 positions agree with TRBD1. The CDR3 is 14 residues long. Germline V gene data show CDR1 as SSHAT and CDR2 as FNYEAQ (reference sequence). Using reference TRBV7-7 and TRBJ2-5 for the parts outside the CDR3, the full variable domain is GAGVSQSPRYKVTKRGQDVTLRCDPISSHATLYWYQQALGQGPEFLTYFNYEAQPDKSGLPSDRFSAERPEGSISTLTIQRTEQRDSAMYRCASSRRQGEETQYFGPGTRLLVL.

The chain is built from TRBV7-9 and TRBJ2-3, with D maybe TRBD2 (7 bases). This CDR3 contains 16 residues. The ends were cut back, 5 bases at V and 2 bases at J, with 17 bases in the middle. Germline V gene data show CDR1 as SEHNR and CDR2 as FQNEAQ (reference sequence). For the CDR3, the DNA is TGTGCCAGCAGCCCCCGGGGGGCGGACTTCACAGATACGCAGTATTTT. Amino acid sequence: CASSPRGADFTDTQYF. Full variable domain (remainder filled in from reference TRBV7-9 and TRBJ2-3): DTGVSQNPRHKITKRGQNVTFRCDPISEHNRLYWYRQTLGQGPEFLTYFQNEAQLEKSRLLSDRFSAERPKGSFSTLEIQRTEQGDSAMYLCASSPRGADFTDTQYFGPGTRLTVL.

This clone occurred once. The CDR3 region is CSASKGQTNEKLFF. CDR3 nucleotide sequence: TGCAGCGCGTCTAAGGGGCAAACTAATGAAAAACTGTTTTTT. The chain links TRBV29-1 to TRBJ1-4; maybe TRBD1 (5 bases). This CDR3 region has 14 residues. The germline CDR1 and CDR2 sequences are SQVTM and ANQGSEA. V gave up 7 bases and J gave up 1 base, with 13 bases separating them.

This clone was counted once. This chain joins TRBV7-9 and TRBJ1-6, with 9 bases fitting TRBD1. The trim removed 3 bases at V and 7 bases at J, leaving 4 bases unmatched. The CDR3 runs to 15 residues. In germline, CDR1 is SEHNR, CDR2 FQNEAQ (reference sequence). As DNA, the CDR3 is TGTGCCAGCAGCTTTTGGACAGGGGTCAATTCACCCCTCCACTTT. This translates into CASSFWTGVNSPLHF.

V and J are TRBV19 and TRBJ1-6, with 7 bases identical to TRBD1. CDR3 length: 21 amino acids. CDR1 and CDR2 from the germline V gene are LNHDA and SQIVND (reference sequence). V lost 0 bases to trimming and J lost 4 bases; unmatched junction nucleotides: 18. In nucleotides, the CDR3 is TGTGCCAGTAGTATAGACCTAAGGACGATCACAGGGGTGGAATATAATTCACCCCTCCACTTT. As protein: CASSIDLRTITGVEYNSPLHF.

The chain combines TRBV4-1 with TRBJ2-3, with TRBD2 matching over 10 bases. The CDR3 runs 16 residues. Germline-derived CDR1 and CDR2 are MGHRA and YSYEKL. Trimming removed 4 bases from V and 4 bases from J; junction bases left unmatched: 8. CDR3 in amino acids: CASSPRGSGGSDTQYF. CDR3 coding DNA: TGCGCCAGCAGCCCTAGGGGTAGCGGGGGGTCAGATACGCAGTATTTT.

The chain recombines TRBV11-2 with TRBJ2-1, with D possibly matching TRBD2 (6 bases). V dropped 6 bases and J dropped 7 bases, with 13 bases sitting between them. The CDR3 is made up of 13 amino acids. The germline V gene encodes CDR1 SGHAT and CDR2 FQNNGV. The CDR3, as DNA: TGTGCCAGCAGAGCCGGACTACTTAATGAGCAGTTCTTC. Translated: CASRAGLLNEQFF.

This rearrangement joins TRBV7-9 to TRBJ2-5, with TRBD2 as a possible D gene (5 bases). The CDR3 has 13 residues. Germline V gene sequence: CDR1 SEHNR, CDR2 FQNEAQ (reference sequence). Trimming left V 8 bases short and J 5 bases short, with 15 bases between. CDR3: CASGSVGMETQYF. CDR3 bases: TGTGCCAGCGGATCGGTCGGGATGGAGACCCAGTACTTC.

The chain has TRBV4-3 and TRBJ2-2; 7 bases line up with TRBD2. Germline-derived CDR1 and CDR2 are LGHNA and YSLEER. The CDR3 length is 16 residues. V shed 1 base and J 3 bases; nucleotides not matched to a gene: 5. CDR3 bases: TGCGCCAGCAGCCAAGGCCAGCGGGGAGACACCGGGGAGCTGTTTTTT. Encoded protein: CASSQGQRGDTGELFF.

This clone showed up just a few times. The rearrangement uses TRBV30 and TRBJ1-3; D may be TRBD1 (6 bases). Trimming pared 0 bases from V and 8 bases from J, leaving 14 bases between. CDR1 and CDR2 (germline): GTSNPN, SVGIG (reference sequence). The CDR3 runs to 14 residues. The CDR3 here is CAWSVLGGLDTIYF. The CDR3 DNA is TGTGCCTGGAGTGTACTGGGGGGGCTGGACACCATATATTTT.

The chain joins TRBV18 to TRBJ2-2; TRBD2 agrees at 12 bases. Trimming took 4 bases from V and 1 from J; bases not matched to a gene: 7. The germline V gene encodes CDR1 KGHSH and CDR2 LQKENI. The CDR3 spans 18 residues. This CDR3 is CASSLRTSGTQNTGELFF. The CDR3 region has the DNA TGTGCCAGCTCACTTCGGACTAGCGGGACCCAGAACACCGGGGAGCTGTTTTTT.

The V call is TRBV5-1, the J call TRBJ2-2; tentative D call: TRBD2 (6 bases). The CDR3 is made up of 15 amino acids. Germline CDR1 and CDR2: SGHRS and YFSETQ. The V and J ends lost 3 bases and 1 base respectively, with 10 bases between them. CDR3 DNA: TGCGCCAGCAGCTGGGGGACTGGGAACACCGGGGAGCTGTTTTTT. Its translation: CASSWGTGNTGELFF.

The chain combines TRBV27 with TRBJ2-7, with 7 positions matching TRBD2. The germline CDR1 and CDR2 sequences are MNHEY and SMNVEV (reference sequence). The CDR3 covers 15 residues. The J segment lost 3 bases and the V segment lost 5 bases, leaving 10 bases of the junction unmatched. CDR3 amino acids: CASSPQTSFNYEQYF. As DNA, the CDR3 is TGTGCCAGCAGTCCCCAGACTAGCTTCAACTACGAGCAGTACTTC.

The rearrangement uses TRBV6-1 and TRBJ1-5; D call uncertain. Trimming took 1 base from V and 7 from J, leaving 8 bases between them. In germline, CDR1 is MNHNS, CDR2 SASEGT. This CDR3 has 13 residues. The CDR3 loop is CASSEVTGQPQHF. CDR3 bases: TGTGCCAGCAGTGAAGTAACGGGACAGCCCCAGCATTTT.

This CDR3 is CASSVDTAYNEQFF. The CDR3 region has the DNA TGTGCCAGCAGCGTCGACACTGCCTACAATGAGCAGTTCTTC. The gene calls are TRBV9 and TRBJ2-1; D unresolved. V was trimmed by 2 bases and J by 2 bases, leaving 8 bases between them. Germline values: CDR1 SGDLS, CDR2 YYNGEE. The CDR3 is made up of 14 amino acids.

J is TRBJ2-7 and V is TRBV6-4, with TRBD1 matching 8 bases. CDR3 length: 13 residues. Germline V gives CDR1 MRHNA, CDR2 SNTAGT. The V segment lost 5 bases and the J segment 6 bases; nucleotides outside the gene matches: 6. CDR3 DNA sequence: TGTGCCAGCAGTTCTGACAGGGGTGGCGAGCAGTACTTC. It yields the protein CASSSDRGGEQYF.

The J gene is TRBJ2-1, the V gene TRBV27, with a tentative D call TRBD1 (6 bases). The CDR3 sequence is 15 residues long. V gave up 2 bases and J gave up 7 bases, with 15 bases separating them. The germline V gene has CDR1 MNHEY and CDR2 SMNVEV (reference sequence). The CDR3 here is CASSLGFGGRNEQFF. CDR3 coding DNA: TGTGCCAGCAGTTTAGGCTTTGGGGGCCGGAATGAGCAGTTCTTC.

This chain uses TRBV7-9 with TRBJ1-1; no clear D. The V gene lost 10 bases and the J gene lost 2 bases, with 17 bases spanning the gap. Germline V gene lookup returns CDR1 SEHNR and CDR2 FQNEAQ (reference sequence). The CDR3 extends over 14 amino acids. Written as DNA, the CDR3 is TGTGCCACCGAGCGGGTCCCCACTAACACTGAAGCTTTCTTT. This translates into CATERVPTNTEAFF.

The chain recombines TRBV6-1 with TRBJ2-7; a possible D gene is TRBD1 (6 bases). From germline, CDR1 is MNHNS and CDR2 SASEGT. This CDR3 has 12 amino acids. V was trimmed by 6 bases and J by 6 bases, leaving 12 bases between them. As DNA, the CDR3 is TGTGCCAGCAGAACCACAGGGCTCGAGCAGTACTTC. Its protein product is CASRTTGLEQYF.

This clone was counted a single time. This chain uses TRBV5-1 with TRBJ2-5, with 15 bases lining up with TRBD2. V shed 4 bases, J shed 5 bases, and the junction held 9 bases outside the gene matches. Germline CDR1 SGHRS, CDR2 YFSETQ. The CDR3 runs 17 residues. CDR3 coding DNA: TGCGCCAGCAGCGCGGGACTAGCGGGGGGAGTCGACGAGACCCAGTACTTC. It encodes CASSAGLAGGVDETQYF.